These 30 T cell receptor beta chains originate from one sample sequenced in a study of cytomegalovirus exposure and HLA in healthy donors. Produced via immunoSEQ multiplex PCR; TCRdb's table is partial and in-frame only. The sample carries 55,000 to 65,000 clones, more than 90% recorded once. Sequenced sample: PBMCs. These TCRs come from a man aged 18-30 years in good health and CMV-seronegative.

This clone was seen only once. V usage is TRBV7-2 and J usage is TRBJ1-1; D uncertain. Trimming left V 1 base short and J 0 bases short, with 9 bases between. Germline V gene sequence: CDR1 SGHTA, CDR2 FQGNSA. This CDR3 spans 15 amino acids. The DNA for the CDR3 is TGTGCCAGCAGCTTAGTCGGAGGGCTGAACACTGAAGCTTTCTTT. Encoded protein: CASSLVGGLNTEAFF.

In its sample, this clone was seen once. CDR3 loop: CASSLGGGGGTEAFF. The CDR3 DNA reads as TGCGCCAGCAGCTTGGGGGGGGGAGGTGGCACTGAAGCTTTCTTT. This chain links TRBV5-1 with TRBJ1-1, with a weak D call TRBD1 (5 bases). From germline, CDR1 is SGHRS and CDR2 YFSETQ. CDR3 length: 15 residues. V shed 0 bases and J shed 4 bases, with 13 bases lying between them.

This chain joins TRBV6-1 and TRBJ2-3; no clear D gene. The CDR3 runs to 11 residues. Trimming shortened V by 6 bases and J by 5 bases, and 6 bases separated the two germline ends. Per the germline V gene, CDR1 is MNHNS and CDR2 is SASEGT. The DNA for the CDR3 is TGTGCCAGCAGCCGAGTAGATACGCAGTATTTT. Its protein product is CASSRVDTQYF.

The CDR3 nucleotides read TGCGCCAGCAGCCAACTAATCAGCGGGAGGGCCTACGAGCAGTACTTC. The encoded protein is CASSQLISGRAYEQYF. The chain employs TRBV4-3 and TRBJ2-7; 10 bases are a match to TRBD2. There are 16 residues in the CDR3. Germline CDR1 and CDR2: LGHNA and YSLEER. V lost 2 bases, J lost 2 bases, and 6 bases stayed unmatched.

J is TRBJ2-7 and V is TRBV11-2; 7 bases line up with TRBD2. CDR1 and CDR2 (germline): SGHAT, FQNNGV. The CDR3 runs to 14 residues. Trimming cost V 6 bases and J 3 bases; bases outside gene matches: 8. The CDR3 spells CASRKGGSNYEQYF. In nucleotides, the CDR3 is TGTGCCAGCAGGAAGGGCGGGAGCAACTACGAGCAGTACTTC.

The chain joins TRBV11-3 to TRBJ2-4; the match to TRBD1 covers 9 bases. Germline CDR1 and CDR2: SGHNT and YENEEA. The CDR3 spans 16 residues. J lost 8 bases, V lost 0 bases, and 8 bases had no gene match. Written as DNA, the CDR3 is TGTGCCAGCAGCTTAGATAGTCCGACAGGGGGATACATTCAGTACTTC. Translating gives CASSLDSPTGGYIQYF.

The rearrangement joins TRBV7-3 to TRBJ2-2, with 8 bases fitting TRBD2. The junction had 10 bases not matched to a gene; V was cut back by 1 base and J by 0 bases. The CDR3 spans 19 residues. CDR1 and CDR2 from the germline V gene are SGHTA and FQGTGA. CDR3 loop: CASSLRVKGGRPNTGELFF. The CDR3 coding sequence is TGTGCCAGCAGCTTAAGGGTCAAGGGCGGGAGGCCGAACACCGGGGAGCTGTTTTTT.

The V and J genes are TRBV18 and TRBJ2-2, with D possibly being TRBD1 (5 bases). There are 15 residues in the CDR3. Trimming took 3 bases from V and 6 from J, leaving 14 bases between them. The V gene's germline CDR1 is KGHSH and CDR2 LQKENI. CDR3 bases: TGTGCCAGCTCACCGGATCCAGGGTCGGCCGGGGAGCTGTTTTTT. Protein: CASSPDPGSAGELFF.

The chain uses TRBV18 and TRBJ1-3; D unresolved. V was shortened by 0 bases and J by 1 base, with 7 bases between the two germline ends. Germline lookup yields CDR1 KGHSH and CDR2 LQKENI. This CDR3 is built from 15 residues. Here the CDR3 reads CASSPPSGSGNTIYF. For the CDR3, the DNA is TGTGCCAGCTCACCACCTAGCGGATCTGGAAACACCATATATTTT.

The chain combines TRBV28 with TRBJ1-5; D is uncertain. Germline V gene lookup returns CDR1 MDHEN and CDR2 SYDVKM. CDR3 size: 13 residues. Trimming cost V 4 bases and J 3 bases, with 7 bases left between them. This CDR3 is CASSSGFNQPQHF. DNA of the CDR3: TGTGCCAGCAGTTCGGGATTCAATCAGCCCCAGCATTTT.

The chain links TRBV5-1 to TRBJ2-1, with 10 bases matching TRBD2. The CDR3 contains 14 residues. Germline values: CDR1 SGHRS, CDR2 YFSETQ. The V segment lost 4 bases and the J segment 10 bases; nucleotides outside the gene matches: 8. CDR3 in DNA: TGCGCCAGCAGCCCTCCCCTAGCGGGAGACGAGCAGTTCTTC. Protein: CASSPPLAGDEQFF.

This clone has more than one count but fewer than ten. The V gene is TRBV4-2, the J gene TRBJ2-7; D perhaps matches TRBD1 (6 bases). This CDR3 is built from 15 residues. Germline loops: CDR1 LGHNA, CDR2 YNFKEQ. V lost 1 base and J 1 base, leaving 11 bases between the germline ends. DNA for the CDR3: TGTGCCAGCAGCCAAGCACAGGGCTTGTCCTACGAGCAGTACTTC. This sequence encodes CASSQAQGLSYEQYF.

CDR3 sequence: CASSQDEASGRKQFF. The CDR3 DNA sequence: TGCGCCAGCAGCCAAGATGAGGCTAGCGGGAGGAAGCAGTTCTTC. This rearrangement joins TRBV4-3 to TRBJ2-1; TRBD2 agrees at 11 bases. Germline V gene data show CDR1 as LGHNA and CDR2 as YSLEER. V lost 0 bases, J lost 11 bases, and 6 bases stayed unmatched. This CDR3 has 15 residues.

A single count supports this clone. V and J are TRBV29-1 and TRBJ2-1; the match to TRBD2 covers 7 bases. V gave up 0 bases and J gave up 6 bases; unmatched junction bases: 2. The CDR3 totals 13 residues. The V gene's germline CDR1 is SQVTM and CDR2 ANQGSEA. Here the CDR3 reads CSVEEVAGNEQFF. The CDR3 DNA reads TGCAGCGTTGAAGAGGTAGCGGGCAATGAGCAGTTCTTC.

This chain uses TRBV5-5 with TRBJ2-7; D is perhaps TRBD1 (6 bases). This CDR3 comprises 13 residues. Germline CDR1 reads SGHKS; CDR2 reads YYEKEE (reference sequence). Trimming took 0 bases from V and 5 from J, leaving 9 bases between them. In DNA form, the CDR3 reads TGTGCCAGCAGCTTGGGGGGGCGTAACGAGCAGTACTTC. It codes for CASSLGGRNEQYF.

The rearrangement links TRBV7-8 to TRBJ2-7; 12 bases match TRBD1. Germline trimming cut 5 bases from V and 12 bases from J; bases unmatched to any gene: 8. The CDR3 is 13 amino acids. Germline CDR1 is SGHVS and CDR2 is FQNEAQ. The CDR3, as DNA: TGTGCCAGCAGCCCCCAGGGGACAGGGGGCTGGTACTTC. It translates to CASSPQGTGGWYF. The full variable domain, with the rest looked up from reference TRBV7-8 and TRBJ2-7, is GAGVSQSPRYKVAKRGQDVALRCDPISGHVSLFWYQQALGQGPEFLTYFQNEAQLDKSGLPSDRFFAERPEGSVSTLKIQRTQQEDSAVYLCASSPQGTGGWYFGPGTRLTVT.

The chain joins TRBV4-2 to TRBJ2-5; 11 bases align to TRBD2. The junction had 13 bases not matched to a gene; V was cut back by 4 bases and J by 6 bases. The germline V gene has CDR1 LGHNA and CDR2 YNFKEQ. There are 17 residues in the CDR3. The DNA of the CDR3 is TGTGCCAGCAGCCCACTTAGCACTAGCGGGAGTTGGAAGACCCAGTACTTC. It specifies CASSPLSTSGSWKTQYF.

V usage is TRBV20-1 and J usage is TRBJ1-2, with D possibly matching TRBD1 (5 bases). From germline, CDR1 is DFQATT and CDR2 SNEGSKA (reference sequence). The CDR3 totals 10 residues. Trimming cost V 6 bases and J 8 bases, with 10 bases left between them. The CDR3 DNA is TGCAGTGCCCGACAGCAGGGCTACACCTTC. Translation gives CSARQQGYTF.

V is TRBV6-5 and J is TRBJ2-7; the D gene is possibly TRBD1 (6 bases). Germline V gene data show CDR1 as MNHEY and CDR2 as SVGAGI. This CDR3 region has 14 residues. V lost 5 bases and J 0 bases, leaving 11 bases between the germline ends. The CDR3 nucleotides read TGTGCCAGCAGTGGGGACAATCCCTCCTACGAGCAGTACTTC. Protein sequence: CASSGDNPSYEQYF.

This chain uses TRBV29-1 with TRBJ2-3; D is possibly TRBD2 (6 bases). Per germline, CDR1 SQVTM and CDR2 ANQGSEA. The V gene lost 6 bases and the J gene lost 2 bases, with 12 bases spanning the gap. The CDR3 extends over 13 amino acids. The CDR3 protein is CSVARGNTDTQYF. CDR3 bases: TGCAGCGTCGCACGGGGGAACACAGATACGCAGTATTTT.

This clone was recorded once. CDR3 sequence reads: CAIRSDNSQPQHF. CDR3 bases: TGTGCCATCAGATCCGACAATTCTCAGCCCCAGCATTTT. The J gene is TRBJ1-5, the V gene TRBV10-3; D ambiguous. CDR3 length: 13 residues. Per germline, CDR1 ENHRY and CDR2 SYGVKD. Trimming removed 6 bases from V and 6 bases from J, with 12 bases in between.

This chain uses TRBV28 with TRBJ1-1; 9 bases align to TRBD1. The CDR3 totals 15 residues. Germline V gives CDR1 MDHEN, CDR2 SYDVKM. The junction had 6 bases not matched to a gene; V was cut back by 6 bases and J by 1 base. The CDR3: CASRTGQGRNTEAFF. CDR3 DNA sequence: TGTGCCAGCAGAACTGGACAGGGGAGGAACACTGAAGCTTTCTTT.

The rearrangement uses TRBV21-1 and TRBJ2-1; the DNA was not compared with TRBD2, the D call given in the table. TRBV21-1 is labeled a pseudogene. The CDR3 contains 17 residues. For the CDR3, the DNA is TGTGCCAGCAGCAAAGAGATCCTAGCGGGGGCCTACAATGAGCAGTTCTTC. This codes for CASSKEILAGAYNEQFF.

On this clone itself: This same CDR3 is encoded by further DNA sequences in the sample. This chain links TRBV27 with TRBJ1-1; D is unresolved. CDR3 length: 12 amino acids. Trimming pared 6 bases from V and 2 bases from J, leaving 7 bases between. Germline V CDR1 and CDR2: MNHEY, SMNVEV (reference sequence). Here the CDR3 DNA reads TGTGCCAGCAGGCAGTTAAACACTGAAGCTTTCTTT. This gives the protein CASRQLNTEAFF.

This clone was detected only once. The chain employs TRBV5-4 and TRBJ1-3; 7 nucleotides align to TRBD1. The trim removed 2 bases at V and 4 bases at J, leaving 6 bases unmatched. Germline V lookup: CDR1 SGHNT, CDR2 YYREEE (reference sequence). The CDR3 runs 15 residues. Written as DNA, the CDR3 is TGTGCCAGCAGCTTTGCAGGGGGAGGAGGAAACACCATATATTTT. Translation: CASSFAGGGGNTIYF.

CDR3 sequence (DNA): TGTGCCACCAGCAGAGGACAGGAGAACACTGAAGCTTTCTTT. Translated: CATSRGQENTEAFF. The rearrangement joins TRBV15 to TRBJ1-1, with D perhaps TRBD1 (6 bases). V lost 1 base to trimming and J lost 1 base, with 7 bases between them. Per the germline V gene, CDR1 is LNHNV and CDR2 is YYDKDF (reference sequence). CDR3 size: 14 residues.

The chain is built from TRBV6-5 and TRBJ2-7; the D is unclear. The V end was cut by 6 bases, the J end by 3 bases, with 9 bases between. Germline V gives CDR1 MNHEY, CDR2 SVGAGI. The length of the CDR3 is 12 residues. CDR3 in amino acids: CASSSDNYEQYF. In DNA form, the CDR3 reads TGTGCCAGCAGCTCCGACAACTACGAGCAGTACTTC.

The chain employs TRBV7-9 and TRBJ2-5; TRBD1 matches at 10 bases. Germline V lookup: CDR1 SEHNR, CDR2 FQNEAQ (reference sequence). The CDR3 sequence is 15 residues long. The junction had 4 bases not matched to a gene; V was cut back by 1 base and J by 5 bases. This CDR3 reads CASSLGQGAGETQYF. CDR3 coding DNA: TGTGCCAGCAGCTTAGGACAGGGGGCAGGGGAGACCCAGTACTTC.

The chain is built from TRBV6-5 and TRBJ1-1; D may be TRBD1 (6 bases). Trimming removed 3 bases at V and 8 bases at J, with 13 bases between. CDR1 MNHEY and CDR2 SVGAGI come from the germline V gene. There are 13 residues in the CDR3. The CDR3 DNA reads TGTGCCAGCAGTTATGGACAGAAAAACGAAGCTTTCTTT. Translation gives CASSYGQKNEAFF.

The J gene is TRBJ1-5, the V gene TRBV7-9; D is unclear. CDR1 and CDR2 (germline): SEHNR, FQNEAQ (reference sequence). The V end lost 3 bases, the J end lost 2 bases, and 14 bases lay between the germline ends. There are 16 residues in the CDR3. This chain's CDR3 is CASSFYMGVGNQPQHF. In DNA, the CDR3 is TGTGCCAGCAGCTTCTATATGGGAGTTGGCAATCAGCCCCAGCATTTT.